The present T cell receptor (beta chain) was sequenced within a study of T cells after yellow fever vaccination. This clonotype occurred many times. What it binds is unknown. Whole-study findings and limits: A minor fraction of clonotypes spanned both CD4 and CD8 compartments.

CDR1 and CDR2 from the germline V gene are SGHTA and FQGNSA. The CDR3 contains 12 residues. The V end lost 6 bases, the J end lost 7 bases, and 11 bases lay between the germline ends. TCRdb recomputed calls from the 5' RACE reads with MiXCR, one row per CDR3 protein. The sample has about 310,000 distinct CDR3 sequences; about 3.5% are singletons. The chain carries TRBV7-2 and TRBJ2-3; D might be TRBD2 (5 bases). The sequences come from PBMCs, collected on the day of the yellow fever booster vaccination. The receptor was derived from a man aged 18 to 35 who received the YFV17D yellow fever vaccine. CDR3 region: CASSRSGNTQYF. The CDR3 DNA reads TGTGCCAGCAGTAGATCCGGGAATACGCAGTATTTT.